The clone carrying this TCR beta chain occurred once. The sample belongs to a study of blood T cell repertoires in COVID-19. Study background: T cells, B-cell-depleted T cells, or PBMCs provided the cDNA or gDNA that served as material.

Assay used: immunoSEQ multiplex PCR; TCRdb lists only in-frame clones, some missing. This table has 400,000 to 550,000 clones, 85% to 90% appearing once. The sequencing input was peripheral blood. The TCR sequence derives from a woman aged 25 to 45 with acute or convalescent COVID-19.

CDR3 region: CSASQRVLNSPLHF. CDR3 DNA: TGCAGTGCCAGTCAGCGGGTCCTAAATTCACCCCTCCACTTT. The V and J genes are TRBV20-1 and TRBJ1-6, with D unresolved. There are 14 residues in the CDR3. CDR1 and CDR2 from the germline V gene are DFQATT and SNEGSKA (reference sequence). V dropped 6 bases and J dropped 7 bases, with 16 bases sitting between them.